Shown below are 3 T cell receptor beta chains from a single sample sequenced in a study of T-cell memory formation after mild COVID-19. TCRdb re-derived calls from the 5' RACE reads in MiXCR, one entry per CDR3 protein. The table records roughly 110,000 distinct CDR3 sequences, roughly 14% of them present only once. Source material: PBMCs or a T cell subset sorted from them (not recorded which). The receptors originated from a man younger than 35 who had mild COVID-19 (a few samples of this study predate the infection). Cell type and time point are not known.

This clonotype came up many times. V usage is TRBV5-6 and J usage is TRBJ2-7; maybe TRBD2 (5 bases). The V gene lost 3 bases and the J gene lost 2 bases, with 15 bases spanning the gap. In germline, CDR1 is SGHDT, CDR2 YYEEEE. The CDR3 totals 15 residues. Here the CDR3 DNA reads TGTGCCAGCAGCTACATACGGGGAGACGCCTACGAGCAGTACGTC. It translates to CASSYIRGDAYEQYV.

The rearrangement uses TRBV3-1 and TRBJ2-2; D possibly matches TRBD1 or TRBD2 (5 bases each). Between the trimmed V and J ends, which lost 3 bases and 4 bases, there was a span of 12 bases. The length of the CDR3 is 15 residues. The germline V gene encodes CDR1 LGHDT and CDR2 YNNKEL (reference sequence). The CDR3 loop is CASSHFGAVTGELFF. The CDR3, as DNA: TGTGCCAGCAGCCACTTCGGGGCGGTCACCGGGGAGCTGTTTTTT.

This clonotype was counted only a few times. This chain links TRBV27 with TRBJ1-1, with D possibly matching TRBD1 (6 bases). Deletions cut 5 bases from V and 5 bases from J, with 15 bases between. The CDR3 consists of 14 residues. Germline V lookup: CDR1 MNHEY, CDR2 SMNVEV (reference sequence). This CDR3 is CASSLQGRLTEAFF. In DNA form, the CDR3 reads TGTGCCAGCAGTCTACAGGGACGGTTGACTGAAGCTTTCTTT.